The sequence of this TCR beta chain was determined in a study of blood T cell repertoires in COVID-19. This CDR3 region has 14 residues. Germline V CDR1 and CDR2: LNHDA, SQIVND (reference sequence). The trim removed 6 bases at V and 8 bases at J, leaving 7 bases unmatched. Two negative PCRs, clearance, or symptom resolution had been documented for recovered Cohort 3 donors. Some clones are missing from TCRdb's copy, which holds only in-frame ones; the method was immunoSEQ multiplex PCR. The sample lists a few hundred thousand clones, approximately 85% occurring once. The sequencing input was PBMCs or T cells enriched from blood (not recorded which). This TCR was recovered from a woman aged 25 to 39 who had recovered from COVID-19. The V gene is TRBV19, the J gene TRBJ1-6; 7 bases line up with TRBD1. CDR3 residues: CASSPTGVHSPLHF. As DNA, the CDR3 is TGTGCCAGTAGCCCAACAGGGGTTCATTCACCCCTCCACTTT.